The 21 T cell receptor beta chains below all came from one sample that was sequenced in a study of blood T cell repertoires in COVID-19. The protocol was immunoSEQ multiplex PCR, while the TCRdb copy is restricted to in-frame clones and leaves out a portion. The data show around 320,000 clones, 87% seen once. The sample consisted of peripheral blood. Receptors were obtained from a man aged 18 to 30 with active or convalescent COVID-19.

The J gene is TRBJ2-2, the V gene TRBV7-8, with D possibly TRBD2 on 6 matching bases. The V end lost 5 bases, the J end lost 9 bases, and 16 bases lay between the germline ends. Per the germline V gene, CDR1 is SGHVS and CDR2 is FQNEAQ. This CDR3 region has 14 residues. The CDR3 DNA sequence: TGTGCCAGCAGCCTTGCTAGCGCGGACCGGGAGCTGTTTTTT. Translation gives CASSLASADRELFF.

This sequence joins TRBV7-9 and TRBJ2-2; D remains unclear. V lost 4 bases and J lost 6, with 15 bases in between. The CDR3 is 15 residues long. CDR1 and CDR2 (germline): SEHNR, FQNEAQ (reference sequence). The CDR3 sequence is CASSSITWLAGELFF. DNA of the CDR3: TGTGCCAGCAGCTCCATCACGTGGCTCGCCGGGGAGCTGTTTTTT.

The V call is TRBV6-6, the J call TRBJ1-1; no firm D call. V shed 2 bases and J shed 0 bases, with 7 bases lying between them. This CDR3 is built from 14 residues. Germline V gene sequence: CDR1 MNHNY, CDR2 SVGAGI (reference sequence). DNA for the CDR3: TGTGCCAGCAGTTACATTACAGTGAACACTGAAGCTTTCTTT. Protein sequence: CASSYITVNTEAFF.

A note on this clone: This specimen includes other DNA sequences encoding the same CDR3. CDR3 in amino acids: CASSVTGGTEAFF. For the CDR3, the DNA is TGCGCCAGCAGTGTAACAGGGGGAACTGAAGCTTTCTTT. The rearrangement links TRBV10-2 to TRBJ1-1; 8 bases are a match to TRBD1. CDR1 is WSHSY and CDR2 is SAAADI in the germline V gene. The length of the CDR3 is 13 residues. Trimming at V came to 4 bases and at J to 5 bases, leaving 3 bases not matched to a gene.

CDR3: CASSPNGDGNTIYF. The CDR3 DNA follows: TGTGCCAGCTCACCAAACGGGGATGGAAACACCATATATTTT. V and J are TRBV18 and TRBJ1-3, with unresolved D. Germline CDR1 reads KGHSH; CDR2 reads LQKENI. Deletions cut 2 bases from V and 3 bases from J, with 8 bases between. This CDR3 has 14 residues. Looking up the rest from reference TRBV18 and TRBJ1-3 gives the full variable domain: NAGVMQNPRHLVRRRGQEARLRCSPMKGHSHVYWYRQLPEEGLKFMVYLQKENIIDESGMPKERFSAEFPKEGPSILRIQQVVRGDSAAYFCASSPNGDGNTIYFGEGSWLTVV.

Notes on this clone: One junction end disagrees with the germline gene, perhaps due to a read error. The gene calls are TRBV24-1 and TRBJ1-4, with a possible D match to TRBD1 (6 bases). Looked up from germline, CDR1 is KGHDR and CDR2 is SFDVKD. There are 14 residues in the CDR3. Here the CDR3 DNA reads TGTGCCACCGGTGACAGGTCGGAGGGTGAAAAACTGTTTTTT. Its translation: CATGDRSEGEKLFF.

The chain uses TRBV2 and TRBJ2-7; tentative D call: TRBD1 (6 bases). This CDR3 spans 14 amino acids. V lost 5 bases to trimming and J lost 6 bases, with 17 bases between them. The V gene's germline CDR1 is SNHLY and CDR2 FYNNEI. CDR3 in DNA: TGTGCCAGCAGTAAGGGGGACCCCTTCCCCGAGCAGTACTTC. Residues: CASSKGDPFPEQYF. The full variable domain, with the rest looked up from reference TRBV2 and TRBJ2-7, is EPEVTQTPSHQVTQMGQEVILRCVPISNHLYFYWYRQILGQKVEFLVSFYNNEISEKSEIFDDQFSVERPDGSNFTLKIRSTKLEDSAMYFCASSKGDPFPEQYFGPGTRLTVT.

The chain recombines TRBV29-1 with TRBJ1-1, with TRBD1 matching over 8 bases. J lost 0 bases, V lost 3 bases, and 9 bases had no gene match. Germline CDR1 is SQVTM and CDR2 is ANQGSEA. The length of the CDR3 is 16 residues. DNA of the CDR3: TGCAGCGTTGAGCAGGGGGCGCATGGTTTGAACACTGAAGCTTTCTTT. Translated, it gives CSVEQGAHGLNTEAFF.

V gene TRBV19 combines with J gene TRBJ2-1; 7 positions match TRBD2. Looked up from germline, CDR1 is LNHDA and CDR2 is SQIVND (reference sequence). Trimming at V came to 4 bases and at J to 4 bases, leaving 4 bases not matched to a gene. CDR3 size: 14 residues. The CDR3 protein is CASSTPSGYNEQFF. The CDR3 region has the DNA TGTGCCAGTAGTACCCCTAGCGGTTACAATGAGCAGTTCTTC.

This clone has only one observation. CDR3 DNA: TGTGCCAGCAGTCGCCTACCCGAGGTGTATGACACTGAAGCTTTCTTT. This sequence encodes CASSRLPEVYDTEAFF. The chain employs TRBV28 and TRBJ1-1; D ambiguous. The CDR3 has 16 amino acids. CDR1 and CDR2 from the germline V gene are MDHEN and SYDVKM. Trimming took 5 bases from V and 3 from J, leaving 19 bases between them. The whole variable domain, remainder taken from reference TRBV28 and TRBJ1-1, is DVKVTQSSRYLVKRTGEKVFLECVQDMDHENMFWYRQDPGLGLRLIYFSYDVKMKEKGDIPEGYSVSREKKERFSLILESASTNQTSMYLCASSRLPEVYDTEAFFGQGTRLTVV.

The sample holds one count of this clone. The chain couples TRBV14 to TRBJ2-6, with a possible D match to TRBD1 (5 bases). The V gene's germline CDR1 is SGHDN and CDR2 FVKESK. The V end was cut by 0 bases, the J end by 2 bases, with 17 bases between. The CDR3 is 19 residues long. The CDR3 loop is CASSQDAQGLIPGANVLTF. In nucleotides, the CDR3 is TGTGCCAGCAGCCAAGACGCTCAGGGTCTAATCCCTGGGGCCAACGTCCTGACTTTC.

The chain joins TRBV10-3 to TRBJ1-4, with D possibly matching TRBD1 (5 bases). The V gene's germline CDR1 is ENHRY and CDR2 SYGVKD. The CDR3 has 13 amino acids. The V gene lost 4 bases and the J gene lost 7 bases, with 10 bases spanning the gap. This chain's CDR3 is CAISAQVGEKLFF. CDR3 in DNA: TGTGCCATCAGTGCACAGGTCGGTGAAAAACTGTTTTTT.

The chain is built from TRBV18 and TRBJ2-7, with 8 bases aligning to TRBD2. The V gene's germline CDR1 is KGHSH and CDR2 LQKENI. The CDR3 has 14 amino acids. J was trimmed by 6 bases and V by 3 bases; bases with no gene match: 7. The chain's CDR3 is CASSPGAGDVEQYF. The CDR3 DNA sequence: TGTGCCAGCTCACCGGGAGCGGGAGACGTCGAGCAGTACTTC.

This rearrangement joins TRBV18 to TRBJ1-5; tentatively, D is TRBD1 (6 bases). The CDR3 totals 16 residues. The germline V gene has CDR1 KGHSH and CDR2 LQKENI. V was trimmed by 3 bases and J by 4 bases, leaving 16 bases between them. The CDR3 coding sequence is TGTGCCAGCTCACCCGTATCGGGGGGCCTGAATCAGCCCCAGCATTTT. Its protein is CASSPVSGGLNQPQHF.

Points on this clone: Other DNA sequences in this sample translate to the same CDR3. The CDR3 loop is CASSFGGGTEAFF. CDR3 bases: TGTGCCAGCAGTTTCGGGGGAGGGACTGAAGCTTTCTTT. The chain combines TRBV12-3 or TRBV12-4 with TRBJ1-1, with D maybe TRBD1 (5 bases). With 3 bases removed from V and 5 bases from J, the gap between germline ends came to 10 bases. The CDR3 totals 13 residues.

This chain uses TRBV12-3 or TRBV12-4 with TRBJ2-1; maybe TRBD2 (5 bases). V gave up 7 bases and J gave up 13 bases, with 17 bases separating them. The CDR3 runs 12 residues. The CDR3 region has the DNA TGTGCCAGCACCGAGGGAGCAGTCAAACAGTTCTTC. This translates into CASTEGAVKQFF.

Written as DNA, the CDR3 is TGTGCCAGCAGCGGCACAGGGGTGGGCTACACCTTC. The encoded protein is CASSGTGVGYTF. The V gene is TRBV2, the J gene TRBJ1-2, with TRBD1 matching over 7 bases. The CDR3 spans 12 residues. After removal of 6 bases from V and 8 bases from J, the junction contained 6 bases not matched to a gene. From germline, CDR1 is SNHLY and CDR2 FYNNEI.

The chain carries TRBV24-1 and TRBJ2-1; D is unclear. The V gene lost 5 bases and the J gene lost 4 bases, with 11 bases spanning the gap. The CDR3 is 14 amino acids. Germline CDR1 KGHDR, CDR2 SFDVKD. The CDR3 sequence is CATSGSMSYNEQFF. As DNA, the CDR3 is TGTGCCACCAGTGGCTCCATGAGTTACAATGAGCAGTTCTTC.

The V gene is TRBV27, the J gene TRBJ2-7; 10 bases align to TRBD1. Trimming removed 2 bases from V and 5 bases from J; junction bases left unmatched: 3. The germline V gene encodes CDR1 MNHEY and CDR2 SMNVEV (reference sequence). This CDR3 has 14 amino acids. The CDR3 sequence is CASSLGTGDHEQYF. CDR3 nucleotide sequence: TGTGCCAGCAGTTTAGGGACAGGGGACCACGAGCAGTACTTC.

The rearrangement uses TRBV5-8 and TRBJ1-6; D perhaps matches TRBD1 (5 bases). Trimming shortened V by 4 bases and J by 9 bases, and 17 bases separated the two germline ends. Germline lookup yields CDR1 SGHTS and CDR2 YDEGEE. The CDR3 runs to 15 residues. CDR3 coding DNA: TGTGCCAGCAGCACTACGCAGGGTTTGGGTTCACCCCTCCACTTT. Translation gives CASSTTQGLGSPLHF.

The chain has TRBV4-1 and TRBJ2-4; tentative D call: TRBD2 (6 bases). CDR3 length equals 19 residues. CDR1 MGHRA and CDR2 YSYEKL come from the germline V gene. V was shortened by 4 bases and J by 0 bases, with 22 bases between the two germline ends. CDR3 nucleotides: TGCGCCAGCAGCCCTACGGGTTGGGGAGGACCACTAGCCAAAAACATTCAGTACTTC. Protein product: CASSPTGWGGPLAKNIQYF.